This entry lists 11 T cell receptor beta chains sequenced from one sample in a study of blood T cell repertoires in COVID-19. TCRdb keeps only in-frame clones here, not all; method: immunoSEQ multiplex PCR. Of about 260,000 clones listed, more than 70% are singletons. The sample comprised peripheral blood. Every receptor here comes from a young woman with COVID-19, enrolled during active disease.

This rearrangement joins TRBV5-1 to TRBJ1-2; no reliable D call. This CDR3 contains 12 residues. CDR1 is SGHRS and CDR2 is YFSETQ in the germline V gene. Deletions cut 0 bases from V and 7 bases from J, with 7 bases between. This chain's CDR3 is CASSLAGIGYTF. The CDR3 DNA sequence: TGCGCCAGCAGCTTGGCGGGGATTGGCTACACCTTC.

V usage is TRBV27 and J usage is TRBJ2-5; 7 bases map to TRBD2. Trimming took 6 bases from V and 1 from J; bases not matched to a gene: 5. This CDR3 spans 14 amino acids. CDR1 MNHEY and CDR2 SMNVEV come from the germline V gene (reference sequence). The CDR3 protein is CASSTAGVQETQYF. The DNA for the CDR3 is TGTGCCAGCAGCACGGCGGGGGTCCAAGAGACCCAGTACTTC.

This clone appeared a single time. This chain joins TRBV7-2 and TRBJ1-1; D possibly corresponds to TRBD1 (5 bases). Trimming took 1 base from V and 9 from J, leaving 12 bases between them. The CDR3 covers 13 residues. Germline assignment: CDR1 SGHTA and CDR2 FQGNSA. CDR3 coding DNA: TGTGCCAGCAGCTTAGTGGTGCCAGGGAAAGCTTTCTTT. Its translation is CASSLVVPGKAFF.

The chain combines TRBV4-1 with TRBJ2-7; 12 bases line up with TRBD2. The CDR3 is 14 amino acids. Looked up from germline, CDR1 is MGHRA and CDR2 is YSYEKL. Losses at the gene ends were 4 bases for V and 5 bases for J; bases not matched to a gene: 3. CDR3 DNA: TGCGCCAGCAGCCCCCGGACTAGCGGGAACGAGCAGTACTTC. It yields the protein CASSPRTSGNEQYF.

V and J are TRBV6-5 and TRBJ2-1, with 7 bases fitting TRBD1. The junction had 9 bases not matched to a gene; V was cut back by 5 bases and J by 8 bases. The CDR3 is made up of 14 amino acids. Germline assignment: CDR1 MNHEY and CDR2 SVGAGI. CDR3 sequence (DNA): TGTGCCAGCAGTCCGGGACAGAATAGGGATGAGCAGTTCTTC. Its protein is CASSPGQNRDEQFF.

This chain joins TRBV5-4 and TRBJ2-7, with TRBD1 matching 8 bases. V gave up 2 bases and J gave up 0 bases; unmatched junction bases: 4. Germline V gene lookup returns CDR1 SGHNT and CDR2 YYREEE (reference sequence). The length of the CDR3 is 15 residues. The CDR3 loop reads CASSFGQGASYEQYF. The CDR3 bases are TGTGCCAGCAGCTTCGGGCAGGGGGCCTCCTACGAGCAGTACTTC.

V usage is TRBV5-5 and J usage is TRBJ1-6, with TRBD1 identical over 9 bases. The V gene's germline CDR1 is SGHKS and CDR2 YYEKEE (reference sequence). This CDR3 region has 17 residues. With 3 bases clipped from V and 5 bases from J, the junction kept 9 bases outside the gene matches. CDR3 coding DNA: TGTGCCAGCAGCTGGAGGGGGACAGGGAGGGATAATTCACCCCTCCACTTT. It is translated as CASSWRGTGRDNSPLHF.

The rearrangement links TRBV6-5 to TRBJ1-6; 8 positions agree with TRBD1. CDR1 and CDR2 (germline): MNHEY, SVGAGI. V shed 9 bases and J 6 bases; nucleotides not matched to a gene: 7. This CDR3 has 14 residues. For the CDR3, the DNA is TGTGCCAGTTTACAGGGGGGATTTAATTCACCCCTCCACTTT. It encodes CASLQGGFNSPLHF.

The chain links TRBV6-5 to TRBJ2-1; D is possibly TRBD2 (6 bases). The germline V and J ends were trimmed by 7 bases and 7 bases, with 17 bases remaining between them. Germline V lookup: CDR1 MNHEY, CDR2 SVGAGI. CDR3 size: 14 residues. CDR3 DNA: TGTGCCAGCACGGCGGGGCCGGTGATGAATGAGCAGTTCTTC. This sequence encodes CASTAGPVMNEQFF.

The CDR3 here is CASSRTESGEQYF. CDR3 nucleotide sequence: TGTGCCAGCAGCCGGACGGAATCGGGGGAGCAGTACTTC. The rearrangement links TRBV6-5 to TRBJ2-7; possibly TRBD2 for D (5 bases). Germline V gene sequence: CDR1 MNHEY, CDR2 SVGAGI. Trimming cost V 6 bases and J 7 bases, with 16 bases left between them. The CDR3 extends over 13 amino acids.

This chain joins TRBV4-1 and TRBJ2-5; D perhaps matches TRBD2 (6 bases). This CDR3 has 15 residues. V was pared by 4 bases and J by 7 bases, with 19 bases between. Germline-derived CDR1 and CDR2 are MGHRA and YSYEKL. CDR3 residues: CASSPIGTSSGTQYF. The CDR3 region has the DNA TGCGCCAGCAGCCCTATAGGGACTTCCTCTGGGACCCAGTACTTC.